Included here is one T cell receptor beta chain sequence, with context. This record belongs to a study of CD8+ T cells in alopecia areata. Turning to the study itself: Oral tofacitinib (5 to 10 mg twice daily) was administered to treated patients.

The treatment denotes: oral pan-JAK inhibitor, 5-10 mg twice daily. The length of the CDR3 is 15 residues. CDR1 and CDR2 (germline): MNHEY, SMNVEV (reference sequence). J gave up 4 bases and V 5 bases, and 9 bases lay outside the gene matches. Investigators isolated RNA and reverse transcribed it into cDNA to act as the sequencing template. TCRdb's table, derived via immunoSEQ multiplex PCR, lists solely in-frame clones and lacks some. The table has some 200,000 clones, roughly 53% seen once. The sequencing used CD8+ T cells sorted from blood, collected at week 24, from a patient treated with tofacitinib. This clonotype was sampled from a human donor with alopecia areata. The chain combines TRBV27 with TRBJ1-2; TRBD1 matches at 8 bases. CDR3 nucleotide sequence: TGTGCCAGCAGTCCTTGGGCCGGGACAGGCTATGGCTACACCTTC. Encoded protein: CASSPWAGTGYGYTF.